Listed here are 20 T cell receptor beta chains from one sample, sequenced in a study of T cell repertoires in cytomegalovirus infection. Each CDR3 protein gets one entry after TCRdb re-called the reads with MiXCR. The sample has about 240,000 distinct CDR3 sequences; approximately 13% are singletons. The sample was PBMCs. These receptors all stem from a human donor in good health (CMV status not recorded). Some clones in this sample may be carry-over from other donors' samples.

This clonotype was detected a few times. This chain joins TRBV20-1 and TRBJ1-1; 9 bases align to TRBD1. Germline trimming cut 6 bases from V and 1 base from J; bases unmatched to any gene: 3. Germline loops: CDR1 DFQATT, CDR2 SNEGSKA (reference sequence). This CDR3 spans 13 amino acids. The CDR3 DNA reads as TGCAGTGCCCAGACAGGGGGGAACACTGAAGCTTTCTTT. Its protein is CSAQTGGNTEAFF.

Concerning this clonotype itself: Possible read error: a much larger clone is one base away. The V call is TRBV7-6, the J call TRBJ1-1; 7 nucleotides line up with TRBD1. This CDR3 contains 15 residues. Germline V gene sequence: CDR1 SGHVS, CDR2 FNYEAQ. This chain's CDR3 is CDSTLRQGPETEAFF. The CDR3 DNA follows: TGTGACAGCACCCTAAGACAGGGCCCGGAGACTGAAGCTTTCTTT.

This clonotype was seen once. This likely comes from a read error, as the CDR3 has no conserved phenylalanine or tryptophan at its end. Because the CDR3's place on the DNA is in doubt, the DNA is left out and the CDR3 is given as listed by TCRdb. This chain links TRBV7-2 with TRBJ2-3; the tabulated D call, TRBD1, remains unverified against the DNA. The CDR3 region is 15 residues in length, termini included. Germline loops: CDR1 SGHTA, CDR2 FQGNSA. The chain's CDR3 is CASSSRQFSTDTQDV.

The table lists this clonotype with many counts. This chain connects TRBV9 to TRBJ2-5; D could derive from TRBD1 or TRBD2 (7 bases each). Germline CDR1 reads SGDLS; CDR2 reads YYNGEE. V gave up 3 bases and J gave up 1 base, with 13 bases separating them. The CDR3 consists of 15 residues. CDR3 bases: TGTGCCAGCAGCGAGGGGGGGACAGCCCAAGAGACCCAGTACTTC. Protein sequence: CASSEGGTAQETQYF.

There are many counts of this clonotype. The chain uses TRBV24-1 and TRBJ1-5; D remains unclear. Germline CDR1 and CDR2: KGHDR and SFDVKD. V was clipped by 7 bases and J by 0 bases, with 6 bases between them. This CDR3 has 13 amino acids. The CDR3 nucleotides read TGTGCCACCAGCGACGGTAGCAATCAGCCCCAGCATTTT. It is translated as CATSDGSNQPQHF.

This clonotype was seen a few times. The chain joins TRBV20-1 to TRBJ2-3, with 8 bases identical to TRBD2. The germline V gene has CDR1 DFQATT and CDR2 SNEGSKA (reference sequence). J was trimmed by 0 bases and V by 2 bases; bases with no gene match: 4. This CDR3 region has 15 residues. CDR3 sequence: CSARPSGRSTDTQYF. The CDR3 DNA is TGCAGTGCTAGACCGAGCGGGAGAAGCACAGATACGCAGTATTTT.

This clonotype was recorded a few times. The chain has TRBV29-1 and TRBJ2-7; the D gene is possibly TRBD1 (6 bases). The germline gives CDR1 SQVTM, CDR2 ANQGSEA. V gave up 4 bases and J gave up 2 bases, with 9 bases separating them. CDR3 length equals 12 residues. CDR3 residues: CSVGQVTYEQYF. DNA for the CDR3: TGCAGCGTTGGACAGGTAACCTACGAGCAGTACTTC.

This clonotype was observed at least ten times. V and J are TRBV11-3 and TRBJ1-1, with TRBD1 identical over 7 bases. Germline CDR1 reads SGHNT; CDR2 reads YENEEA. This CDR3 has 17 residues. V was pared by 0 bases and J by 5 bases, with 12 bases of the junction left unmatched. CDR3 loop: CASSLDRQGVGRTEAFF. Written as DNA, the CDR3 is TGTGCCAGCAGCTTAGACCGACAGGGCGTTGGACGGACTGAAGCTTTCTTT.

This clonotype has a count of ten or more. The genes are TRBV12-3 or TRBV12-4 and TRBJ1-1; 8 bases agree with TRBD1. This CDR3 is 14 amino acids long. Trimming removed 7 bases from V and 5 bases from J; junction bases left unmatched: 9. CDR3 sequence reads: CASTQTGVSTEAFF. The DNA for the CDR3 is TGTGCCAGCACCCAGACAGGGGTGTCTACTGAAGCTTTCTTT.

This sequence joins TRBV19 and TRBJ2-7; D is possibly TRBD1 (6 bases). V was pared by 3 bases and J by 4 bases, with 19 bases between. Germline-derived CDR1 and CDR2 are LNHDA and SQIVND (reference sequence). The CDR3 totals 16 residues. In DNA form, the CDR3 reads TGTGCCAGTAGTATCGGAAGGACAGTCACACTTTACGAGCAGTACTTC. Its translation: CASSIGRTVTLYEQYF.

V is TRBV6-6 and J is TRBJ2-2; 9 nucleotides line up with TRBD1. J gave up 1 base and V 5 bases, and 5 bases lay outside the gene matches. The CDR3 consists of 16 residues. The V gene's germline CDR1 is MNHNY and CDR2 SVGAGI (reference sequence). This chain's CDR3 is CASSPPGQGNTGELFF. As DNA, the CDR3 is TGTGCCAGCAGTCCGCCGGGACAGGGGAACACCGGGGAGCTGTTTTTT.

This clonotype was recorded at least ten times. The rearrangement joins TRBV7-2 to TRBJ1-1; no firm D call. The CDR3 sequence is 13 residues long. Germline CDR1 and CDR2: SGHTA and FQGNSA. V lost 6 bases and J 3 bases, leaving 11 bases between the germline ends. The CDR3 protein is CASRAQSHTEAFF. CDR3 sequence (DNA): TGTGCCAGCAGGGCACAGTCACACACTGAAGCTTTCTTT.

This clonotype came up a few times. The V call is TRBV28, the J call TRBJ2-7; D is tentatively TRBD1 or TRBD2 (6 bases each). CDR1 and CDR2 from the germline V gene are MDHEN and SYDVKM. V gave up 6 bases and J gave up 7 bases, with 22 bases separating them. The CDR3 consists of 15 residues. This CDR3 reads CASRKGGLLAQEQYF. The CDR3 coding sequence is TGTGCCAGCAGGAAGGGGGGACTCCTCGCTCAGGAGCAGTACTTC. The full variable domain, completed using reference TRBV28 and TRBJ2-7, is DVKVTQSSRYLVKRTGEKVFLECVQDMDHENMFWYRQDPGLGLRLIYFSYDVKMKEKGDIPEGYSVSREKKERFSLILESASTNQTSMYLCASRKGGLLAQEQYFGPGTRLTVT.

This clonotype was detected many times. The chain links TRBV11-3 to TRBJ2-3, with TRBD2 identical over 8 bases. J gave up 8 bases and V 4 bases, and 5 bases lay outside the gene matches. CDR3 length equals 13 residues. Germline loops: CDR1 SGHNT, CDR2 YENEEA. The CDR3 loop reads CASSSTAGGTQYF. The CDR3 coding sequence is TGTGCCAGCAGCTCGACGGCGGGGGGTACGCAGTATTTT.

In its sample, this clonotype was seen many times. The CDR3 nucleotides are TGTGCCAGCAGTTTAAAGACGTCTAATTCACCCCTCCACTTT. Encoded protein: CASSLKTSNSPLHF. The rearrangement uses TRBV27 and TRBJ1-6; D unresolved. The germline gives CDR1 MNHEY, CDR2 SMNVEV (reference sequence). The ends were cut back, 2 bases at V and 6 bases at J, with 8 bases in the middle. There are 14 residues in the CDR3.

This clonotype showed up many times. The chain combines TRBV7-2 with TRBJ2-5; a weak D match, TRBD2 (5 bases). The CDR3 consists of 13 residues. The V gene's germline CDR1 is SGHTA and CDR2 FQGNSA. Trimming cost V 5 bases and J 8 bases, with 15 bases left between them. Written as DNA, the CDR3 is TGTGCCAGCAGCCCGCACGGTGGGAGCACCCAGTACTTC. Translation gives CASSPHGGSTQYF. The entire variable domain, with the rest obtained from reference TRBV7-2 and TRBJ2-5, is as follows: GAGVSQSPSNKVTEKGKDVELRCDPISGHTALYWYRQSLGQGLEFLIYFQGNSAPDKSGLPSDRFSAERTGGSVSTLTIQRTQQEDSAVYLCASSPHGGSTQYFGPGTRLLVL.

This clonotype was recorded many times. The chain employs TRBV19 and TRBJ2-2; 10 bases line up with TRBD1. Germline trimming cut 6 bases from V and 4 bases from J; bases unmatched to any gene: 8. This CDR3 has 16 amino acids. CDR1 and CDR2 from the germline V gene are LNHDA and SQIVND (reference sequence). In DNA, the CDR3 is TGTGCCAGTAGCCGGAACCGGGACAGGGGCACCGGGGAGCTGTTTTTT. Its protein is CASSRNRDRGTGELFF.

This clonotype was seen a single time. The CDR3 protein is CSAGGASETQYF. The DNA for the CDR3 is TGCAGTGCAGGGGGCGCATCGGAGACCCAGTACTTC. This rearrangement joins TRBV29-1 to TRBJ2-5, with 8 nucleotides matching TRBD1. The CDR3 consists of 12 residues. Germline V gene data show CDR1 as SQVTM and CDR2 as ANQGSEA.

V is TRBV29-1 and J is TRBJ2-1, with D perhaps assigned TRBD1 or TRBD2 (5 bases each). The germline gives CDR1 SQVTM, CDR2 ANQGSEA. This CDR3 is 15 amino acids long. Trimming shortened V by 3 bases and J by 0 bases, and 12 bases separated the two germline ends. CDR3 amino acids: CSVDWGPHSYNEQFF. The CDR3 nucleotides read TGCAGCGTTGATTGGGGACCGCACTCCTACAATGAGCAGTTCTTC.

For the CDR3, the DNA is TGTGCCAGCAGCCAAGACAATGCGGGAGGTTGGGACAATGAGCAGTTCTTC. Its protein is CASSQDNAGGWDNEQFF. The chain is built from TRBV14 and TRBJ2-1; the match to TRBD2 covers 8 bases. Per the germline V gene, CDR1 is SGHDN and CDR2 is FVKESK. This CDR3 spans 17 amino acids. V trimming: 0 bases; J trimming: 5 bases; junction bases outside the gene matches: 9.